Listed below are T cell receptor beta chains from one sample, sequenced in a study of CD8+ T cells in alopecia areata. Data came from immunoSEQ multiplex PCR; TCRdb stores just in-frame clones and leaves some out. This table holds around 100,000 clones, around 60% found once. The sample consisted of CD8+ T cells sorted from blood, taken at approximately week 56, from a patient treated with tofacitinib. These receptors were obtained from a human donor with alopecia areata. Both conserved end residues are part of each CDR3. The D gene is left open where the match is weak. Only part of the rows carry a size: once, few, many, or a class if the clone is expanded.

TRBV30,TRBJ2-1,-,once,TGTGCCTGGAGTGTTGGCAGCAATGAGCAGTTCTTC,CAWSVGSNEQFF
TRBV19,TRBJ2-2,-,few,TGTGCCAGTAGTCCCCAGGCAGGGGCTAACGGGGAGCTGTTTTTT,CASSPQAGANGELFF
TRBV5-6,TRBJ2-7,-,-,TGTGCCAGCAGCCCCGGGACGGCCTACGAGCAGTACTTC,CASSPGTAYEQYF
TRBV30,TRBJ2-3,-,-,TGTGCCTGGAGTGCCGGCGGCACAGATACGCAGTATTTT,CAWSAGGTDTQYF
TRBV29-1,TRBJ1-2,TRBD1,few,TGCAGCGTCATTGGGACAGGGACGTTTTGTTGCTACACCTTC,CSVIGTGTFCCYTF
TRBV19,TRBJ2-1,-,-,TGTGCCAGTAGTATAAACGGAGGATCCCTCAATGAGCAGTTCTTC,CASSINGGSLNEQFF
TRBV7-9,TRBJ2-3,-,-,TGTGCCAGCAGCTTTGGGCGGGCAGATACGCAGTATTTT,CASSFGRADTQYF
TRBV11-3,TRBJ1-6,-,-,TGTGCCAGCAGACAGGGACAAGATAATTCACCCCTCCACTTT,CASRQGQDNSPLHF
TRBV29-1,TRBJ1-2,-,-,TGCAGCGTTGATGCCATTAGTAACTATGGCTACACCTTC,CSVDAISNYGYTF
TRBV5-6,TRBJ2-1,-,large,TGTGCCAGCAGCGACCCGAGAAGCAAGCTCTTC,CASSDPRSKLF
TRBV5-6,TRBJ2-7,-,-,TGTGCCAGCGCGCCGGGGCCGAAAGACGAGCAGTACTTC,CASAPGPKDEQYF
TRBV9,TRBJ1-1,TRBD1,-,TGTGCCAGCAGCGTAGGGCGCCAGGGGGAGACTGAAGCTTTCTTT,CASSVGRQGETEAFF
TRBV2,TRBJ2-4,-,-,TGTGCCAGCAGTGATTGGACCCTACTAGCCAAAAACATTCAGTACTTC,CASSDWTLLAKNIQYF
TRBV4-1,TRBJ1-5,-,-,TGCGCCAGCAGCCAAGTAAGGGGCAGCAATCAGCCCCAGCATTTT,CASSQVRGSNQPQHF
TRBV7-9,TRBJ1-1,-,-,TGTGCCAGCAGAGACAGGTTGGGGAACACTGAAGCTTTCTTT,CASRDRLGNTEAFF
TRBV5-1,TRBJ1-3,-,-,TGCGCCAGCAGCTTGTTGGGTAGGAGACACCCACATCGTCTAGGAAACACCATATATTTT,CASSLLGRRHPHRLGNTIYF
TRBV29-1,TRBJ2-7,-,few,TGCAGCGTTGAACGTGCCAACAGCTCCTACGAGCAGTACTTC,CSVERANSSYEQYF
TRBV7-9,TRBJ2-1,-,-,TGTGCCAGCAGGGGGAAGAGGGACCCCTCGAACAATGAGCAGTTCTTC,CASRGKRDPSNNEQFF
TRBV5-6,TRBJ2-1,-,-,TGTGCCAGCAGCTTGTCGCCGACAGTTGACTACAATGAGCAGTTCTTC,CASSLSPTVDYNEQFF
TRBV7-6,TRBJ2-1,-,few,TGTGCCAGCAGTCCTCGAGGTCTAGGAGGCAATGAGCAGTTCTTC,CASSPRGLGGNEQFF
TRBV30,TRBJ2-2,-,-,TGTGCCTGGAAACCTGGACTCGGGGACACCGGGGAGCTGTTTTTT,CAWKPGLGDTGELFF
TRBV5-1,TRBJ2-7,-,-,TGCGCCAGCAGCTGGAGGACAAATTACGAGCAGTACTTC,CASSWRTNYEQYF
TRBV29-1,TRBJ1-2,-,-,TGCAGCGTATATAACTATGGCTACACCTTC,CSVYNYGYTF